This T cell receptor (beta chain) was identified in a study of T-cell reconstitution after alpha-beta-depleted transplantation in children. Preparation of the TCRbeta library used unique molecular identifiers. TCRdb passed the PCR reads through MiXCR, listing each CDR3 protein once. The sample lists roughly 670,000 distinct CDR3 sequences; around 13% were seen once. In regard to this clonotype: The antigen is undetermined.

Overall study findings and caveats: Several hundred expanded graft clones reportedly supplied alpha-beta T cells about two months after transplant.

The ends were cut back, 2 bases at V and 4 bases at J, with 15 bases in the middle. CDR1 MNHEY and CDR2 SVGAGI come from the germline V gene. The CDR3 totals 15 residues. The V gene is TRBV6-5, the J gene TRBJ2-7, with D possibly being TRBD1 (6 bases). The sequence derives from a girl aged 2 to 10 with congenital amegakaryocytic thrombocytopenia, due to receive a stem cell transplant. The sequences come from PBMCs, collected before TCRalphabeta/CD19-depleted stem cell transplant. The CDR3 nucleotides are TGTGCCAGCAGTTACGGGAACCAGGGGTTGTACGAGCAGTACTTC. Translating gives CASSYGNQGLYEQYF.